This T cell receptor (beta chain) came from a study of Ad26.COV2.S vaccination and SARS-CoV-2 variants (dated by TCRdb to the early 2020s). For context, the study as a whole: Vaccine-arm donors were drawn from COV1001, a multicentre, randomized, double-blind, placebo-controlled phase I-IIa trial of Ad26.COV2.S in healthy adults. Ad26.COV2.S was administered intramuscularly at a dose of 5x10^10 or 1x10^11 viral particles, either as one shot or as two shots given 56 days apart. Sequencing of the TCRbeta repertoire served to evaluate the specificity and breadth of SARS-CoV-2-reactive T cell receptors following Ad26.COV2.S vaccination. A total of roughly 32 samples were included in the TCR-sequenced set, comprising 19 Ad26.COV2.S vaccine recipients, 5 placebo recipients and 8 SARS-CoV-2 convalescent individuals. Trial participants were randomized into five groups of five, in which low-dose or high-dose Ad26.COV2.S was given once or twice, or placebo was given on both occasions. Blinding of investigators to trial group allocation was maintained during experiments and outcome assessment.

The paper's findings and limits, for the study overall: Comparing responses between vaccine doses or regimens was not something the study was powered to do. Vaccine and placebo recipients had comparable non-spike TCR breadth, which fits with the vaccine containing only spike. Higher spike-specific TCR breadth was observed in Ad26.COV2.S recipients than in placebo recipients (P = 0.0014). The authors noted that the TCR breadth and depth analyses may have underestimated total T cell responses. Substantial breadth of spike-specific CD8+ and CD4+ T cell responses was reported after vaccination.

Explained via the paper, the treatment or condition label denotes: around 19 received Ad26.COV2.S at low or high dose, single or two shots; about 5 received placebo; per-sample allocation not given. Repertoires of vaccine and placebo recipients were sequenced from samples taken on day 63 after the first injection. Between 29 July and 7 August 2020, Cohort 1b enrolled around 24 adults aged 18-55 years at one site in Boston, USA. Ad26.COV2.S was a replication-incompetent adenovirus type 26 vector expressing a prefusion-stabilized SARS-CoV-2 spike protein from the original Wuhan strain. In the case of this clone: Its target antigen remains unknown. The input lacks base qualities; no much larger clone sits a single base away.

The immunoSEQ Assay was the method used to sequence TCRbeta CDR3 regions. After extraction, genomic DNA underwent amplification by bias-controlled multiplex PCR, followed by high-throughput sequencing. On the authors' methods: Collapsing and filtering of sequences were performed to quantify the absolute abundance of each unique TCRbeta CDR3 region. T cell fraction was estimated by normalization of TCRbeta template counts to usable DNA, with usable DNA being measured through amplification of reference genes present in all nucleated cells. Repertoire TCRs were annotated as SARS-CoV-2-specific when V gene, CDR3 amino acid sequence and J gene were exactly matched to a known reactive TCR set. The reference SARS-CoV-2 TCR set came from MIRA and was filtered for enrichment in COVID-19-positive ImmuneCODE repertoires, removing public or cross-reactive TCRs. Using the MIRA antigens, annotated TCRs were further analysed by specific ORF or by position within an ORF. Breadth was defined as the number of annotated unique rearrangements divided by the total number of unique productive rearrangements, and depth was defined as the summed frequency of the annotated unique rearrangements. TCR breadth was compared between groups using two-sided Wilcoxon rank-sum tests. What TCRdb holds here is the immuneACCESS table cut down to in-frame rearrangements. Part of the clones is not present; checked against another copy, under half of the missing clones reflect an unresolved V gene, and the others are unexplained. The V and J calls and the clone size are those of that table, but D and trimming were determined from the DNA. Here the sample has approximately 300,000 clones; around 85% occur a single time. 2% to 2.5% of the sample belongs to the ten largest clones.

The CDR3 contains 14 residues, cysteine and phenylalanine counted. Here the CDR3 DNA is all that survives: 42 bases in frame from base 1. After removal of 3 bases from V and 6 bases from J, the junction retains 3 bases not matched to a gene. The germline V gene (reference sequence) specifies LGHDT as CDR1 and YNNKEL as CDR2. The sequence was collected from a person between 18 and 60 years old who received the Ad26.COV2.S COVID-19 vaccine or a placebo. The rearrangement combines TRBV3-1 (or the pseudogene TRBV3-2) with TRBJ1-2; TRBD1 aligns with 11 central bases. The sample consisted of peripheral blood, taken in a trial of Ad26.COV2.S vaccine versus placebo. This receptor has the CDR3 CASSHWTGGDGYTF. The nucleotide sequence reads TGTGCCAGCAGCCATTGGACAGGGGGCGATGGCTACACCTTC.